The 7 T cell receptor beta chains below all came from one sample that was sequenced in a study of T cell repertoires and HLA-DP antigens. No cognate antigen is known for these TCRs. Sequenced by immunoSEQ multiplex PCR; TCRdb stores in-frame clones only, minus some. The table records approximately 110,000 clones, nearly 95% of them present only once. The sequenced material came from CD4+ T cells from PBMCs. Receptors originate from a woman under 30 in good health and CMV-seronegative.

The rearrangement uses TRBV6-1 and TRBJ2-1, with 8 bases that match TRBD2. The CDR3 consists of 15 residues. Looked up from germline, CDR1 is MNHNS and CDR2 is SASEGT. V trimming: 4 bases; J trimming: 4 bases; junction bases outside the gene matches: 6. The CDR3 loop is CASSASSGFYNEQFF. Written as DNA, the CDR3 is TGTGCCAGCAGTGCCTCTAGCGGGTTTTACAATGAGCAGTTCTTC.

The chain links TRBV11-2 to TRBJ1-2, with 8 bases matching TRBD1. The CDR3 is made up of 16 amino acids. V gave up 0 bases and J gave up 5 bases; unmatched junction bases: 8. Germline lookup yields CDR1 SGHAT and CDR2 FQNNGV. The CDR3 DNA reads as TGTGCCAGCAGCTTAGACGGGACAGGAACCATTTATGGCTACACCTTC. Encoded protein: CASSLDGTGTIYGYTF.

The CDR3 region is CASSLAGDTDTQYF. Written as DNA, the CDR3 is TGCGCCAGCAGCCTAGCGGGGGACACAGATACGCAGTATTTT. This rearrangement joins TRBV4-3 to TRBJ2-3; 9 nucleotides line up with TRBD2. Germline V gene lookup returns CDR1 LGHNA and CDR2 YSLEER. J was trimmed by 2 bases and V by 4 bases; bases with no gene match: 1. CDR3 length equals 14 residues.

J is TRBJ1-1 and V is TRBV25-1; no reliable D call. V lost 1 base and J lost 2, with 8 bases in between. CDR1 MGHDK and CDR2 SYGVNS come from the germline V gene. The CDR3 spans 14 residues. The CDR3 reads CASSESQFNTEAFF. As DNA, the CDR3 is TGTGCCAGCAGTGAATCCCAGTTTAACACTGAAGCTTTCTTT.

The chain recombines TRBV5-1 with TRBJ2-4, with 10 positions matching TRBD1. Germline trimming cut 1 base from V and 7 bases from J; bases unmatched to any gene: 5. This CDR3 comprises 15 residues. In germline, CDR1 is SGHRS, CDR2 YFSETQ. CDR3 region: CASSLIGQGVNIQYF. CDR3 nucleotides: TGCGCCAGCAGCTTGATCGGACAGGGGGTGAACATTCAGTACTTC.

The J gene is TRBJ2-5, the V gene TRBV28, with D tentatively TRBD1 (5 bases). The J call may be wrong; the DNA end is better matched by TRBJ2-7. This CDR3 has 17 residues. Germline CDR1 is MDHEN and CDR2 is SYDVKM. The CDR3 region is CASSSSKGSQNVYEQYF. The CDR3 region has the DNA TGTGCCAGCAGTTCGTCAAAGGGGTCACAGAATGTGTACGAGCAGTACTTC.

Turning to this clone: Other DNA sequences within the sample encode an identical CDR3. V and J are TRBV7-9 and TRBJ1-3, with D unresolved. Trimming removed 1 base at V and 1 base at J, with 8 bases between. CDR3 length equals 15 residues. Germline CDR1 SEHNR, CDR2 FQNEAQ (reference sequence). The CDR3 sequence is CASSLGAESGNTIYF. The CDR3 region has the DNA TGTGCCAGCAGCTTAGGGGCAGAGTCTGGAAACACCATATATTTT. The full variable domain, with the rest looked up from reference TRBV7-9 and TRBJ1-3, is DTGVSQNPRHKITKRGQNVTFRCDPISEHNRLYWYRQTLGQGPEFLTYFQNEAQLEKSRLLSDRFSAERPKGSFSTLEIQRTEQGDSAMYLCASSLGAESGNTIYFGEGSWLTVV.